Listed here is a single T cell receptor (beta chain). The target of this receptor is not known. Per-base quality was not reported, and no clone a single base away is much larger than it. The data were taken from a study of shared clonotypes between healthy human individuals (dated by TCRdb to 2018 to 2021). Broadly, across the study: A few men and two women, aged 18 to 49 years, made up the cohort. For each donor, CD4 naive and CD4 memory were each given three plates, CD8 naive was given two plates, and CD8 memory was given one plate. To estimate repertoire size and how much clonotype sharing occurs between individuals, the study deeply sequenced the blood TCR repertoires of about 5 healthy adults. Libraries were prepared and TCR repertoires were sequenced by different laboratories using diverse techniques, in order to increase sequencing depth and limit assay-specific biases. Leukapheresis yielded between about 0.9 and 10 billion PBMCs per donor. The paper's findings and limits, for the study overall: Sampling was restricted to blood, and TCR repertoires in tissue are likely to differ from TCR repertoires in blood. Compared with non-shared clonotypes, the clonotypes found in all four sorted-subset donors had higher generation probabilities. Pairwise subsampling indicated that sequencing depth was expected to affect the degree of clonotype sharing among donors. Incomplete sequencing was indicated by rarefaction of sorted-subset datasets, despite the large sequencing depth. Sharing across a few donors was observed for approximately 5% of naive CD4, 3% to 3.5% of naive CD8, 2% to 2.5% of memory CD4, and around 0.4% of memory CD8 clonotypes. Naive subsets generally had larger estimated clonotype richness than memory subsets did. The genetic and exposure-history diversity represented was limited by the small number of donors.

Spanning cysteine to phenylalanine, the CDR3 consists of 16 amino acids. Solely the CDR3 DNA is kept, with 48 bases framed from the first base. V is cut back by 4 bases and J by 7 bases, with 10 bases in the junction unmatched. CDR1 and CDR2, looked up from the germline V gene (reference sequence), are SGHNT and YYREEE. Using the deep immunoSEQ assay, multiplex PCR amplified TCR CDR3 regions from genomic DNA. Extracted genomic DNA from each cell subset was spread evenly across all wells of several immunoSEQ 96-well plates, with each plate serving as a replicate. For sorted subsets, approximately 0.2 ug of genomic DNA, equivalent to roughly 30,000 T cell genomes, went into each replicate PCR. The purified libraries were quantified using a Qubit 3.0 fluorometer, sized with a Bioanalyzer 2100, and then quantified again using the KAPA Library Quantification kit. Every immunoSEQ 96-well plate was sequenced on a dedicated single-read 150-cycle Illumina NextSeq 550 flow cell. On the study's bioinformatics: Because the immunoSEQ output included only junctional sequences and no quality scores, the filtering could not be the same as the filtering used for full-length reads. Sequences were annotated with PyIR, a Python wrapper for IgBLAST v1.9, using IMGT germline references to assign V/J genes and CDR3. Reads with weak V/J assignments (E-value above 1e-6), missing CDR3, stop codons, out-of-frame junctions, or ambiguous translated residues were removed. A V3J clonotype was defined by an identical inferred V gene, J gene, and CDR3 amino acid sequence. Percentage overlap between repertoires was computed as shared unique clonotypes divided by the size of the smaller repertoire. RTK rarefaction, the Chao1 estimator, and Recon v2.1 estimates of unobserved clonotypes were used to assess repertoire richness. For all TCRbeta clonotypes obtained by the gDNA method from a handful of donors, generation probabilities were computed with OLGA. Here the immuneACCESS table is served through TCRdb, limited to in-frame sequences with V and J called. Missing clones are a known gap in these copies; in checked studies unresolved V genes cover under half, and the rest lacks a known reason. The V and J calls and the clone size are those of that table, but D and trimming were determined from the DNA. The sample includes hundreds of thousands of clones, with around 73% observed a single time. The ten largest clones capture about 1.8% of the sample.

The donors were healthy, HIV-negative adults who had no recently reported acute infections or vaccinations. Only Caucasian adults living in Nashville, Tennessee, USA were represented among the donors. CD4+ T cells were enriched by magnetic negative selection, after which naive cells were positively selected on CD45RA and the negative fraction was taken as the memory subset. Blood was obtained by leukapheresis, after which PBMCs were separated by Ficoll-Histopaque density gradient centrifugation and cryopreserved in liquid nitrogen vapor phase. Purity and quantity of every magnetically sorted T cell population were checked by analytical flow cytometry. From each sorted fraction, genomic DNA was isolated and quantified by UV absorbance on a Nanodrop 2000c.

The chain was built from TRBV5-4 and TRBJ2-2; TRBD2 aligns with 10 central bases. Input material: memory CD4+ T cells sorted from blood. The cell subset or site label, read with the paper, signifies: CD45RA-negative fraction. The TCR sequence derives from a woman in her 30s in good health. The DNA sequence is given as TGTGCCAGCAGCACAGCGCTAGCGGGAGTGGTCGGGGAGCTGTTTTTT. This translates into CASSTALAGVVGELFF.